These 24 T cell receptor beta chains were all obtained from the same sample, sequenced in a study of OX40 agonist ivuxolimab in advanced cancers. The data were produced by immunoSEQ multiplex PCR, yet TCRdb's version contains in-frame clones alone and is incomplete. The table lists about 79,000 clones, roughly nine tenths of them singletons. The source material was CD4+ or CD8+ T cells sorted from blood, sampled in a trial of the OX40 agonist ivuxolimab. These receptors were collected from an adult with an advanced solid tumor such as melanoma, head and neck, liver or kidney cancer.

The chain uses TRBV11-2 and TRBJ2-1, with D tentatively TRBD1 (5 bases). The germline V and J ends were trimmed by 5 bases and 11 bases, with 13 bases remaining between them. From germline, CDR1 is SGHAT and CDR2 FQNNGV. The CDR3 extends over 12 amino acids. The DNA of the CDR3 is TGTGCCAGCAGCGAAGACAGAATCAAGCAGTTCTTC. It yields the protein CASSEDRIKQFF.

This chain joins TRBV27 and TRBJ2-2, with D tentatively TRBD2 (6 bases). This CDR3 has 14 residues. Germline CDR1 MNHEY, CDR2 SMNVEV (reference sequence). Trimming took 2 bases from V and 4 from J, leaving 8 bases between them. CDR3 coding DNA: TGTGCCAGCAGTTTACTCGGGGGCACCGGGGAGCTGTTTTTT. It encodes CASSLLGGTGELFF.

This clone has only one observation. This chain connects TRBV11-3 to TRBJ1-3; 10 nucleotides match TRBD1. Germline V gives CDR1 SGHNT, CDR2 YENEEA. The CDR3 contains 17 residues. Losses at the gene ends were 5 bases for V and 0 bases for J; bases not matched to a gene: 7. CDR3 sequence (DNA): TGTGCCAGCAGCAGAACCGGGACAGGGGTCTCTGGAAACACCATATATTTT. Protein product: CASSRTGTGVSGNTIYF.

The chain uses TRBV10-2 and TRBJ2-2, with TRBD2 as a possible D gene (5 bases). V shed 6 bases and J shed 6 bases, with 5 bases lying between them. The CDR3 length is 11 residues. Per germline, CDR1 WSHSY and CDR2 SAAADI. CDR3 nucleotides: TGCGCCAGCAGACTAGCCGGGGAGCTGTTTTTT. As protein: CASRLAGELFF.

This chain connects TRBV28 to TRBJ1-5; no firm D call. V lost 8 bases to trimming and J lost 3 bases, with 11 bases between them. Looked up from germline, CDR1 is MDHEN and CDR2 is SYDVKM. The CDR3 extends over 13 amino acids. The CDR3 nucleotides are TGTGCCAGCCGTGCGTATTCCAATCAGCCCCAGCATTTT. It yields the protein CASRAYSNQPQHF.

This clone was counted once. The V call is TRBV5-1, the J call TRBJ2-5; D gene ambiguous. There are 13 residues in the CDR3. V lost 4 bases, J lost 3 bases, and 10 bases lay in between. Germline CDR1 is SGHRS and CDR2 is YFSETQ. Here the CDR3 reads CASSAPPKETQYF. As DNA, the CDR3 is TGCGCCAGCAGCGCGCCTCCTAAAGAGACCCAGTACTTC.

The chain employs TRBV6-6 and TRBJ2-7; TRBD2 matches 8 bases. The trim removed 2 bases at V and 5 bases at J, leaving 11 bases unmatched. This CDR3 is 16 amino acids long. Germline V gene lookup returns CDR1 MNHNY and CDR2 SVGAGI (reference sequence). CDR3 DNA: TGTGCCAGCAGTTACCTGAGCCAGCGGGAGTCCCACGAGCAGTACTTC. It is translated as CASSYLSQRESHEQYF.

This CDR3 reads CASSYSGTGNTEAFF. CDR3 DNA sequence: TGTGCCAGCAGCTACTCCGGGACAGGGAACACTGAAGCTTTCTTT. The J gene is TRBJ1-1, the V gene TRBV7-3, with TRBD1 matching over 8 bases. The CDR3 extends over 15 amino acids. From germline, CDR1 is SGHTA and CDR2 FQGTGA. Trimming cost V 4 bases and J 1 base; bases outside gene matches: 5. Complete variable domain (other parts from reference TRBV7-3 and TRBJ1-1): GAGVSQTPSNKVTEKGKYVELRCDPISGHTALYWYRQSLGQGPEFLIYFQGTGAADDSGLPNDRFFAVRPEGSVSTLKIQRTERGDSAVYLCASSYSGTGNTEAFFGQGTRLTVV.

The rearrangement joins TRBV25-1 to TRBJ1-2; D unclear. Trimming shortened V by 4 bases and J by 3 bases, and 9 bases separated the two germline ends. The CDR3 contains 13 residues. Germline CDR1 MGHDK, CDR2 SYGVNS. CDR3 loop: CASSGLDDYGYTF. The CDR3 DNA sequence: TGTGCCAGCAGTGGCCTGGATGACTATGGCTACACCTTC.

This clone was observed a few times. The genes are TRBV21-1 and TRBJ1-2. TRBV21-1 is a documented pseudogene. This CDR3 comprises 9 residues. In DNA form, the CDR3 reads TGTGCCAGCAACTATGGCTACACCTTC. Protein: CASNYGYTF.

A few counts support this clone. This chain joins TRBV27 and TRBJ1-2; D is ambiguous. V was pared by 0 bases and J by 6 bases, with 5 bases between. Germline CDR1 MNHEY, CDR2 SMNVEV (reference sequence). This CDR3 spans 12 amino acids. CDR3 DNA: TGTGCCAGCAGTTTATCCCTGGATGGCTACACCTTC. Its translation is CASSLSLDGYTF.

V is TRBV6-1 and J is TRBJ1-2; no firm D call. Trimming took off 5 bases at V and 6 bases at J, with 13 bases between the two ends. The CDR3 loop spans 13 amino acids. Germline V gene data show CDR1 as MNHNS and CDR2 as SASEGT. The CDR3 bases are TGTGCCAGCAGTACGACCAGGTCGGATGGCTACACCTTC. Translated, it gives CASSTTRSDGYTF.

The V call is TRBV4-1, the J call TRBJ2-7; D unresolved. This CDR3 contains 12 residues. V was pared by 1 base and J by 6 bases, with 7 bases between. CDR1 is MGHRA and CDR2 is YSYEKL in the germline V gene. CDR3 in amino acids: CASSQAGSEQYF. In DNA, the CDR3 is TGCGCCAGCAGCCAAGCAGGCTCCGAGCAGTACTTC.

This chain uses TRBV11-3 with TRBJ1-4, with TRBD1 matching over 9 bases. The junction had 2 bases not matched to a gene; V was cut back by 5 bases and J by 4 bases. CDR1 and CDR2 (germline): SGHNT, YENEEA. The CDR3 contains 14 residues. The CDR3 loop reads CASSTGQGNEKLFF. The CDR3, as DNA: TGTGCCAGCAGCACGGGACAGGGTAATGAAAAACTGTTTTTT. Using reference TRBV11-3 and TRBJ1-4 for the parts outside the CDR3, the full variable domain is EAGVVQSPRYKIIEKKQPVAFWCNPISGHNTLYWYLQNLGQGPELLIRYENEEAVDDSQLPKDRFSAERLKGVDSTLKIQPAELGDSAVYLCASSTGQGNEKLFFGSGTQLSVL.

The gene calls are TRBV28 and TRBJ1-6; 10 bases are a match to TRBD1. The CDR3 is 16 amino acids. Germline CDR1 and CDR2: MDHEN and SYDVKM. Losses at the gene ends were 1 base for V and 10 bases for J; bases not matched to a gene: 7. CDR3 in amino acids: CASSLLAGTGESPLHF. In nucleotides, the CDR3 is TGTGCCAGCAGTTTATTGGCCGGGACAGGGGAATCACCCCTCCACTTT. The full variable domain, rest sourced from reference TRBV28 and TRBJ1-6, is DVKVTQSSRYLVKRTGEKVFLECVQDMDHENMFWYRQDPGLGLRLIYFSYDVKMKEKGDIPEGYSVSREKKERFSLILESASTNQTSMYLCASSLLAGTGESPLHFGNGTRLTVT.

The V gene is TRBV6-6, the J gene TRBJ2-2; the match to TRBD2 covers 7 bases. The V and J ends lost 6 bases and 0 bases, in that order; junction bases with no gene match: 4. This CDR3 contains 15 residues. From germline, CDR1 is MNHNY and CDR2 SVGAGI (reference sequence). The CDR3 coding sequence is TGTGCCAGCAGCATGGGGACTACGAACACCGGGGAGCTGTTTTTT. Its protein is CASSMGTTNTGELFF.

The V gene is TRBV7-6, the J gene TRBJ2-5; 8 positions match TRBD1. The germline gives CDR1 SGHVS, CDR2 FNYEAQ. The CDR3 runs to 15 residues. The trim removed 6 bases at V and 7 bases at J, leaving 13 bases unmatched. CDR3 in DNA: TGTGCCAGCAGTTCCCGCCCCCAGGGGGCAGGGACCCAGTACTTC. Protein sequence: CASSSRPQGAGTQYF.

The genes are TRBV5-5 and TRBJ2-7, with a weak D call TRBD1 (5 bases). This CDR3 is built from 14 residues. The germline V gene has CDR1 SGHKS and CDR2 YYEKEE (reference sequence). The V end was cut by 4 bases, the J end by 3 bases, with 14 bases between. CDR3 protein: CASSPDTNHYEQYF. CDR3 bases: TGTGCCAGCAGCCCGGACACAAATCACTACGAGCAGTACTTC.

The chain is built from TRBV7-2 and TRBJ1-1; D is uncertain. This CDR3 region has 14 residues. Trimming stripped 5 bases from V and 7 bases from J, with 17 bases between. Germline CDR1 reads SGHTA; CDR2 reads FQGNSA. The CDR3 DNA is TGTGCCAGCAGCCCCCGAAGGGCTCCCCGTGAAGCTTTCTTT. It specifies CASSPRRAPREAFF.

This sequence joins TRBV27 and TRBJ2-7; the D is unclear. The CDR3 runs to 13 residues. Germline lookup yields CDR1 MNHEY and CDR2 SMNVEV (reference sequence). The V and J ends lost 3 bases and 2 bases respectively, with 8 bases between them. DNA for the CDR3: TGTGCCAGCAGTTTCAGACAAGCCTACGAGCAGTACTTC. It codes for CASSFRQAYEQYF.

The chain links TRBV28 to TRBJ2-1; weak D call: TRBD1 (5 bases). CDR1 is MDHEN, CDR2 SYDVKM, per germline. The CDR3 has 15 residues. The V gene lost 5 bases and the J gene lost 14 bases, with 25 bases spanning the gap. CDR3 DNA sequence: TGTGCCAGCAGTGGCCTATCCAAAGGGGTCGGGTGGGAGTTCTTC. As protein: CASSGLSKGVGWEFF.

The chain employs TRBV6-5 and TRBJ1-1; D not resolved. From germline, CDR1 is MNHEY and CDR2 SVGAGI. V gave up 2 bases and J gave up 6 bases, with 16 bases separating them. This CDR3 comprises 15 residues. CDR3 region: CASSYKGLLRAEAFF. The CDR3 nucleotides are TGTGCCAGCAGTTACAAAGGGCTTTTGAGGGCTGAAGCTTTCTTT.

This clone has only a few counts. This chain links TRBV19 with TRBJ2-2; D is perhaps TRBD1 (5 bases). This CDR3 contains 15 residues. V was shortened by 10 bases and J by 0 bases, with 15 bases between the two germline ends. Germline assignment: CDR1 LNHDA and CDR2 SQIVND (reference sequence). This chain's CDR3 is CATVPQGPNTGELFF. For the CDR3, the DNA is TGTGCCACTGTTCCCCAGGGTCCGAACACCGGGGAGCTGTTTTTT. The whole variable domain, remainder taken from reference TRBV19 and TRBJ2-2, is DGGITQSPKYLFRKEGQNVTLSCEQNLNHDAMYWYRQDPGQGLRLIYYSQIVNDFQKGDIAEGYSVSREKKESFPLTVTSAQKNPTAFYLCATVPQGPNTGELFFGEGSRLTVL.

The V call is TRBV6-1, the J call TRBJ2-3; 11 bases map to TRBD2. The V gene's germline CDR1 is MNHNS and CDR2 SASEGT. This CDR3 has 16 residues. The V segment lost 3 bases and the J segment 7 bases; nucleotides outside the gene matches: 9. The CDR3 protein is CASSDGTSGAGYTQYF. CDR3 bases: TGTGCCAGCAGTGACGGGACTAGCGGTGCTGGCTATACGCAGTATTTT.